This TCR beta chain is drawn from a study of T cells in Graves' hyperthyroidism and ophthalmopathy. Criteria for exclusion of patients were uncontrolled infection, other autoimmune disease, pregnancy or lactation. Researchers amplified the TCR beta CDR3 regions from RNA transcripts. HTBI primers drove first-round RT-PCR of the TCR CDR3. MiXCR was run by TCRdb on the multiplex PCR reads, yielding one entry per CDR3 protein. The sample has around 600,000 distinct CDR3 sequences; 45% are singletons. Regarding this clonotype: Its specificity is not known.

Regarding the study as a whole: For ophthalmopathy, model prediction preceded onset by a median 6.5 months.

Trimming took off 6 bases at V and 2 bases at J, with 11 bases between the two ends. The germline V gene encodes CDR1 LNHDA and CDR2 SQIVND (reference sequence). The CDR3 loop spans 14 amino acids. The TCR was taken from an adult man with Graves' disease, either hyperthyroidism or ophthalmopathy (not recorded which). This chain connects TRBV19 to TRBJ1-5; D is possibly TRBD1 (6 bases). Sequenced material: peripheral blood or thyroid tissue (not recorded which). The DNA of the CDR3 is TGTGCCAGTAGCCGGACAGCGGGCAATCAGCCCCAGCATTTT. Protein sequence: CASSRTAGNQPQHF.